What follows are 14 T cell receptor beta chains derived from one specimen sequenced in a study of T cell repertoires in cytomegalovirus infection. TCRdb ran MiXCR on the reads and lists one entry per CDR3 protein. Of 490,000 or so distinct CDR3 sequences in the sample, around 11% were seen once. Sample: PBMCs. The receptor source for this set is a human donor in good health (CMV status not recorded). Some clones in this sample may be carry-over from other donors' samples.

Many counts were recorded for this clonotype. The chain links TRBV6-6 to TRBJ2-1; the D call may be TRBD1 or TRBD2 (6 bases each). Trimming removed 0 bases at V and 7 bases at J, with 10 bases between. The CDR3 is made up of 14 amino acids. Germline V gene sequence: CDR1 MNHNY, CDR2 SVGAGI (reference sequence). CDR3 residues: CASSYSQGRNEQFF. The CDR3 region has the DNA TGTGCCAGCAGTTACTCCCAGGGGAGGAATGAGCAGTTCTTC.

CDR3 in amino acids: CASSPLAAGGDTQYF. Here the CDR3 DNA reads TGTGCCAGCAGCCCACTAGCGGCCGGAGGAGATACGCAGTATTTT. This rearrangement joins TRBV5-4 to TRBJ2-3; TRBD2 matches 8 bases. CDR3 length equals 15 residues. Germline loops: CDR1 SGHNT, CDR2 YYREEE (reference sequence). Trimming cost V 4 bases and J 5 bases; bases outside gene matches: 9. Based on the CDR3 plus reference TRBV5-4 and TRBJ2-3, the full variable domain is ETGVTQSPTHLIKTRGQQVTLRCSSQSGHNTVSWYQQALGQGPQFIFQYYREEENGRGNFPPRFSGLQFPNYSSELNVNALELDDSALYLCASSPLAAGGDTQYFGPGTRLTVL.

The chain is built from TRBV5-6 and TRBJ2-1, with no clear D. Germline-derived CDR1 and CDR2 are SGHDT and YYEEEE. The CDR3 runs to 13 residues. V was pared by 0 bases and J by 8 bases, with 9 bases between. The CDR3, as DNA: TGTGCCAGCAGCTTGGAGAGACTCGATGAGCAGTTCTTC. Translation: CASSLERLDEQFF.

As regards this clonotype: It may be a read error: a sequence one base away is much more abundant. The rearrangement joins TRBV6-5 to TRBJ2-3, with 7 bases matching TRBD2. V gave up 3 bases and J gave up 1 base; unmatched junction bases: 7. In germline, CDR1 is MNHEY, CDR2 SVGAGI. CDR3 length: 16 residues. The CDR3 here is CASSYFRLAGTDTQYF. Written as DNA, the CDR3 is TGTGCCAGCAGTTATTTTCGACTAGCCGGCACAGATACGCAGTATTTT.

This clonotype occurred a few times. The V and J genes are TRBV28 and TRBJ2-7, with D unresolved. Germline assignment: CDR1 MDHEN and CDR2 SYDVKM. The CDR3 is 14 residues long. V was pared by 5 bases and J by 3 bases, with 14 bases between. CDR3 region: CASSPLVPFYEQYF. The CDR3 nucleotides read TGTGCCAGCAGTCCCCTTGTCCCATTCTACGAGCAGTACTTC. The variable domain in full, completed from reference TRBV28 and TRBJ2-7, reads DVKVTQSSRYLVKRTGEKVFLECVQDMDHENMFWYRQDPGLGLRLIYFSYDVKMKEKGDIPEGYSVSREKKERFSLILESASTNQTSMYLCASSPLVPFYEQYFGPGTRLTVT.

This clonotype has at least ten counts. The genes are TRBV10-3 and TRBJ2-3; 15 bases fit TRBD2. The J segment lost 2 bases and the V segment lost 5 bases, leaving 14 bases of the junction unmatched. The germline gives CDR1 ENHRY, CDR2 SYGVKD. The CDR3 covers 20 residues. The CDR3, as DNA: TGTGCCATCAGTCACCTGCGAGGGACTAGCGGGAGGAGGGACACAGATACGCAGTATTTT. Residues: CAISHLRGTSGRRDTDTQYF.

This clonotype appeared many times. This chain connects TRBV15 to TRBJ1-5, with a weak D call TRBD1 (5 bases). The germline V gene has CDR1 LNHNV and CDR2 YYDKDF (reference sequence). Trimming left V 0 bases short and J 2 bases short, with 11 bases between. This CDR3 has 16 amino acids. CDR3 amino acids: CATSRDYRLGNQPQHF. As DNA, the CDR3 is TGTGCCACCAGCAGAGACTACAGGTTGGGCAATCAGCCCCAGCATTTT. The variable domain in full, with the rest retrieved from reference TRBV15 and TRBJ1-5, is DAMVIQNPRYQVTQFGKPVTLSCSQTLNHNVMYWYQQKSSQAPKLLFHYYDKDFNNEADTPDNFQSRRPNTSFCFLDIRSPGLGDTAMYLCATSRDYRLGNQPQHFGDGTRLSIL.

This clonotype has at least ten counts. The chain is built from TRBV7-9 and TRBJ1-1; D call uncertain. CDR1 and CDR2 from the germline V gene are SEHNR and FQNEAQ (reference sequence). Trimming shortened V by 4 bases and J by 3 bases, and 9 bases separated the two germline ends. This CDR3 comprises 13 residues. The CDR3 bases are TGTGCCAGCAGCTCCTACAGTGACACTGAAGCTTTCTTT. It encodes CASSSYSDTEAFF.

This clonotype was picked up a small number of times. This rearrangement joins TRBV3-1 to TRBJ2-3, with D unclear. The V end lost 2 bases, the J end lost 0 bases, and 3 bases lay between the germline ends. The CDR3 runs 13 residues. Looked up from germline, CDR1 is LGHDT and CDR2 is YNNKEL (reference sequence). DNA for the CDR3: TGTGCCAGCAGCCAACGTAGCACAGATACGCAGTATTTT. Its translation: CASSQRSTDTQYF.

This clonotype was found a few times. The chain employs TRBV7-9 and TRBJ1-2; no clear D. V dropped 5 bases and J dropped 2 bases, with 15 bases sitting between them. This CDR3 has 15 amino acids. Germline CDR1 SEHNR, CDR2 FQNEAQ (reference sequence). The CDR3 loop reads CASSPPMEFNYGYTF. CDR3 in DNA: TGTGCCAGCAGCCCCCCAATGGAGTTCAACTATGGCTACACCTTC.

The V call is TRBV23-1, the J call TRBJ2-1; the match to TRBD1 covers 9 bases. TRBV23-1 is an open reading frame, and its role is uncertain. This CDR3 comprises 14 residues. V lost 6 bases, J lost 5 bases, and 5 bases stayed unmatched. The CDR3 spells CASSPRTGDNEQFF. The CDR3 DNA reads TGCGCCAGCAGCCCACGGACAGGGGACAATGAGCAGTTCTTC.

The V call is TRBV6-2 or TRBV6-3, the J call TRBJ2-5; possible D gene TRBD2, 5 bases. Per the germline V gene, CDR1 is MNHEY and CDR2 is SVGEGT. V was pared by 8 bases and J by 2 bases, with 9 bases between. There are 12 residues in the CDR3. The CDR3 region has the DNA TGTGCCAGCTCCTGGACTCAAGAGACCCAGTACTTC. This translates into CASSWTQETQYF.

This clonotype was detected many times. The chain is built from TRBV7-2 and TRBJ2-7; D not resolved. The V and J ends lost 2 bases and 3 bases respectively, with 11 bases between them. The length of the CDR3 is 14 residues. Per germline, CDR1 SGHTA and CDR2 FQGNSA. This CDR3 is CASSLWNLNYEQYF. CDR3 in DNA: TGTGCCAGCAGCTTATGGAACTTAAACTACGAGCAGTACTTC.

A few counts support this clonotype. CDR3 amino acids: CASRGSDRRPNYGYTF. In DNA, the CDR3 is TGTGCCAGCAGAGGAAGCGACAGGCGACCTAACTATGGCTACACCTTC. J is TRBJ1-2 and V is TRBV5-4; tentatively, D is TRBD1 (6 bases). Germline V gene lookup returns CDR1 SGHNT and CDR2 YYREEE (reference sequence). V gave up 5 bases and J gave up 0 bases, with 17 bases separating them. The CDR3 is 16 amino acids.